A selection of T cell receptor beta chains follows, all from one sample in a study of identical twins. TCRdb ran MiXCR on the 5' RACE reads and lists one entry per CDR3 protein. The sample includes 500,000 to 600,000 distinct CDR3 sequences, approximately 22% of them seen just once. These same data were also listed under a study on T cells expressing NK-cell markers.

Sequenced material: CD4+ T cells sorted from blood. Receptor source: a woman aged 18 to 35 in good health. The CDR3 runs from the conserved cysteine through the conserved F or W. A D gene is named only where the DNA matches it firmly. Where a row states a size, it is once, few, many or the class of an expanded clone; other rows omit it.

V gene	clone size	J gene	D gene	CDR3 DNA	CDR3 protein
TRBV24-1	many	TRBJ2-1	-	TGTGCCACCAGTGGTTCTGGACTATCCCAGACTAATGAGCAGTTCTTC	CATSGSGLSQTNEQFF
TRBV6-1	few	TRBJ2-1	-	TGTGTCGTGTCGGATGAGCAGTTCTTC	CVVSDEQFF
TRBV21-1	few	TRBJ2-5	-	TGTGCCAGCAGCAAAGTGGGGGTCAGGGGATACGGCGAGACCCAGTACTTC	CASSKVGVRGYGETQYF
TRBV11-3	few	TRBJ2-7	TRBD2	TGTGCCAGCAGCTTAGAAGGGACTAGCGGGGCTGCCGAGCAGTACTTC	CASSLEGTSGAAEQYF
TRBV20-1	few	TRBJ1-1	TRBD1	TGCAGTGCTAGCCCCACAGGGGCCGCCGAGAGGAACACTGAAGCTTTCTTT	CSASPTGAAERNTEAFF
TRBV12-3/TRBV12-4	many	TRBJ2-5	-	TGTGCCAGCAGTTTTTACGTGGGACCGCAAGAGACCCAGTACTTC	CASSFYVGPQETQYF
TRBV20-1	few	TRBJ2-3	TRBD1	TGCAGTGCTACCCGACAGGGGAGCACAGATACGCAGTATTTT	CSATRQGSTDTQYF
TRBV5-1	-	TRBJ2-2	-	TGCGCCACTACAAAGGGGATAAGGACGGGAGCGACTAACACCGGGGAGCTGTTTTTT	CATTKGIRTGATNTGELFF
TRBV10-3	-	TRBJ1-5	-	TGTGCCATCCAAGAGATCCATGGGAGGGGGCCCCAGCATTTT	CAIQEIHGRGPQHF
TRBV6-1	many	TRBJ2-1	-	TGTGCCAGCAAGGGGGGCCTCTTGTGGAATGAGCAGTTCTTC	CASKGGLLWNEQFF
TRBV6-5	few	TRBJ2-3	TRBD2	TGTGCCAGCAGTTCCGCGGGAGAGGCAGATACGCAGTATTTT	CASSSAGEADTQYF
TRBV24-1	few	TRBJ2-1	TRBD2	TGTGCCACCAGTGATGCTAGCGGGAGCTCCTACAATGAGCAGTTCTTC	CATSDASGSSYNEQFF
TRBV5-5	-	TRBJ2-3	-	TGTGCCAGCAGCTCAAATCCGATGGGGTGGGGAAATACGCAGTATTTT	CASSSNPMGWGNTQYF
TRBV10-3	-	TRBJ2-7	-	TGTGCCATCAGCCGCGGGGAATACTACGAGCAGTACTTC	CAISRGEYYEQYF
TRBV12-3/TRBV12-4	few	TRBJ1-2	TRBD1	TGTGCCAGCAGTTTGAGGGGGCCTAGCTATGGCTACACCTTC	CASSLRGPSYGYTF
TRBV7-3	-	TRBJ2-2	-	TGTGCCAGCAGCTCACGGCAGGGATTATCAATCGGGGAGCTGTTTTTT	CASSSRQGLSIGELFF
TRBV20-1	-	TRBJ2-4	-	TGCAGTGCTAGCCAAAACATTCAGTACTTC	CSASQNIQYF
TRBV7-9	few	TRBJ2-5	-	TGTGCCAGCGCCCGGCAGGGAAGGTCGGTGGGAGAGACCCAGTACTTC	CASARQGRSVGETQYF
TRBV20-1	many	TRBJ1-2	-	TGCAGTGCATTCTCGGGGGTCGGCTACACCTTC	CSAFSGVGYTF
TRBV3-1	-	TRBJ2-2	-	TGTGCCAGCAGCCGAACGGGGACATCCGGGGAGCTGTTTTTT	CASSRTGTSGELFF
TRBV7-2	-	TRBJ1-4	-	TGTGCCAGCAGCGTAGCTGAAAAACTGTTTTTT	CASSVAEKLFF
TRBV29-1	-	TRBJ1-5	-	TGCAGCGTTGCGTGGACGATTAATCAGCCCCAGCATTTT	CSVAWTINQPQHF
TRBV20-1	-	TRBJ2-7	TRBD2	TGCAGTGCCCTAAGGACTAGCGGGGGGACCTACGAGCAGTACTTC	CSALRTSGGTYEQYF
TRBV3-1	-	TRBJ2-7	TRBD2	TGTGCCAGCAGATTGACTAGCGAGCTTTCCTACGAGCAGTACTTC	CASRLTSELSYEQYF
TRBV20-1	few	TRBJ2-1	-	TGCAGTGCTAGGGCTACTCTAAGCTCCTACAATGAGCAGTTCTTC	CSARATLSSYNEQFF
TRBV5-1	-	TRBJ1-2	-	TGCGCCAGCAGCTTTGAGACGAACTATGGCTACACCTTC	CASSFETNYGYTF
TRBV5-1	-	TRBJ1-5	-	TGCGCCAGCTGGACTCCAGGACCTTTACTAAGCCCCCACAATCAGCCCCAGCATTTT	CASWTPGPLLSPHNQPQHF
TRBV15	few	TRBJ2-1	TRBD2	TGTGCCACCAGCAGAGTCGGGACTAGCGACCATGAGCAGTTCTTC	CATSRVGTSDHEQFF
TRBV20-1	-	TRBJ1-5	TRBD1	TGCAGTGCAACGACAGGGCCAGATCAGCCCCAGCATTTT	CSATTGPDQPQHF
TRBV10-3	-	TRBJ1-2	TRBD1	TGTGCCATCAGGCTTCAGGGGGGCGGCTACACCTTC	CAIRLQGGGYTF
TRBV4-3	-	TRBJ2-1	TRBD2	TGCGCCAGCAGCACCCGGGGGAGGGTCTATGAGCAGTTCTTC	CASSTRGRVYEQFF
TRBV6-1	few	TRBJ1-4	-	TGTGCCTCCTCCCGGCGGGATAATGAAAAACTGTTTTTT	CASSRRDNEKLFF
TRBV20-1	-	TRBJ1-5	-	TGCAGTGCTAGGTCTGGGGGCGAGGGCAATCAGCCCCAGCATTTT	CSARSGGEGNQPQHF
TRBV7-9	few	TRBJ1-1	TRBD1	TGTGCCAGCAGCGGTCAGGGGACAGGCTATGAAGCTTTCTTT	CASSGQGTGYEAFF
TRBV7-6	-	TRBJ2-1	-	TGTGCCAGCAGCCCCATCTCAAGCGGCCCCTACAATGAGCAGTTCTTC	CASSPISSGPYNEQFF
TRBV9	-	TRBJ2-5	-	TGTGCCAGCAGCGTAGAGGGGCAGGGGGAGACCCAGTACTTC	CASSVEGQGETQYF
TRBV20-1	-	TRBJ1-1	-	TGCAGTGCCGTCGTCGGGGGGTCCTACACTGAAGCTTTCTTT	CSAVVGGSYTEAFF
TRBV5-1	few	TRBJ1-4	TRBD1	TGCGCCAGCAGCTTAAACTCCGGGACAGGTGAAAAACTGTTTTTT	CASSLNSGTGEKLFF
TRBV4-3	-	TRBJ1-5	-	TGCGCCAGCAGCCAACAGATCAATCAGCCCCAGCATTTT	CASSQQINQPQHF
TRBV5-1	-	TRBJ1-5	TRBD1	TGCGCCAGCAGCTTTACAGGGACAGGGGGTCAGCCCCAGCATTTT	CASSFTGTGGQPQHF
TRBV20-1	-	TRBJ2-5	-	TGCAGTGCTAACCGCCGCGCCCAAGGGGAGACCCAGTACTTC	CSANRRAQGETQYF
TRBV2	-	TRBJ2-2	TRBD2	TGTGCCACACGGACTAGCGGGAGTTCAGGGGAGCTGTTTTTT	CATRTSGSSGELFF
TRBV6-1	-	TRBJ2-3	-	TGTGCCAGCAGCCCTGACAGGACAGATACGCAGTATTTT	CASSPDRTDTQYF
TRBV6-5	-	TRBJ1-4	TRBD1	TGTGCCAGCAGTTCCGGACAGGGGGCGAGTAATGAAAAACTGTTTTTT	CASSSGQGASNEKLFF
TRBV18	-	TRBJ1-6	-	TGTGCCAGCTCACCAGGCACCAACTCCTATAATTCACCCCTCCACTTT	CASSPGTNSYNSPLHF
TRBV10-3	few	TRBJ1-2	-	TGTGCCATCAGCCCTATTTCTGGGGGCTACACCTTC	CAISPISGGYTF
TRBV2	-	TRBJ1-5	-	TGTGCCAGTAGTGGCCAATTCGGTCAGCCCCAGCATTTT	CASSGQFGQPQHF
TRBV20-1	-	TRBJ2-1	TRBD2	TGCAGTGCTAGTCTGGGCTTTAGCGGGAGGACGTCCGGTGAGCAGTTCTTC	CSASLGFSGRTSGEQFF
TRBV7-9	few	TRBJ1-5	-	TGTGCCAGCAGCCCCGACGGAGATCAGCCCCAGCATTTT	CASSPDGDQPQHF
TRBV6-1	-	TRBJ2-1	-	TGTGCCAGCATGCGCGTCTCCTACAATGAGCAGTTCTTC	CASMRVSYNEQFF